The clone carrying this T cell receptor (beta chain) has only a few counts. Its cognate antigen is unknown. This entry belongs to a study of radiotherapy plus CTLA-4 blockade in lung cancer. In the study overall: Patients showed objective responses in 18% of cases, and disease control was achieved by under 40%. Findings and caveats of the study: TCR clones from tumors expanded in blood after radiotherapy plus ipilimumab. In blood, early T cell clone dynamics reportedly predicted response best, together with interferon-beta.

Libraries were prepared by immunoSEQ multiplex PCR; TCRdb keeps only in-frame clonotypes and omits some of them. Of over 85,000 clones in the sample, approximately 74% were seen once. Focal radiation with ipilimumab CTLA-4 blockade was given to patients with chemo-refractory metastatic non-small-cell lung cancer. This sequence originates from a human donor with non-small cell lung cancer who had a partial response to radiotherapy plus ipilimumab. Some clones in this sample may be carry-over from other donors' samples. Sequenced here: peripheral blood, sampled from a patient treated with radiotherapy plus ipilimumab.

The CDR3 is CASSLRGAVNQPQHF. The CDR3 nucleotides read TGTGCCAGCAGTCTCAGGGGGGCGGTCAATCAGCCCCAGCATTTT. The chain links TRBV28 to TRBJ1-5; 7 nucleotides align to TRBD1. CDR3 length: 15 amino acids. The germline CDR1 and CDR2 sequences are MDHEN and SYDVKM. V lost 5 bases to trimming and J lost 3 bases; unmatched junction nucleotides: 7.